This TCR beta chain was recorded in a study of cytomegalovirus exposure and HLA in healthy donors. Use of 60 Vbeta and 13 Jbeta primers characterized the PCR. TCRdb's copy holds only in-frame clones and misses some; the assay was immunoSEQ multiplex PCR. The sample comprises around 99,000 clones, approximately 73% of which are singletons, and 7.8% rests with the top ten. The CDR3 runs 15 residues. V dropped 5 bases and J dropped 6; count of bases not matched to a gene: 6. Germline V lookup: CDR1 PRHDT, CDR2 FYEKMQ (reference sequence). Although they were nominally healthy when sampled, donors likely had unrecorded immune exposures.

The J gene is TRBJ1-6, the V gene TRBV13; TRBD1 matches at 8 bases. The source of this sequence is a man aged 25-40 years in good health and CMV-seronegative. The sequenced material came from PBMCs. CDR3 in amino acids: CASSVRDRSNSPLHF. The CDR3 DNA is TGTGCCAGCAGCGTCCGGGACAGGTCTAATTCACCCCTCCACTTT.